This T cell receptor beta chain came from a study of cytomegalovirus exposure and HLA in healthy donors (dated 2017 in TCRdb). About the study as a whole: An earlier analysis of several hundred of the donors reported roughly 270 Gb of sequence data and 120 million or so unique TCR beta sequences from roughly 180 million T cells. An early release that covered fewer than 750 HLA-typed donors contained approximately 300 gigabases of sequencing data and tens of millions of unique TCR sequences. Among the roughly 380 genotyped donors, about 85% belonged to the genetic ancestry cluster associated with self-reported Caucasian donors. The study aimed to test whether cataloging public T cell receptors could reveal signatures of past pathogen exposure. Using immunosequencing, the study profiled T cell repertoires from 550 to 750 subjects and related those repertoires to cytomegalovirus serostatus. Along with the approximately 620-subject first cohort, a separate validation cohort of over a hundred different subjects was used. To predict cytomegalovirus infection status, the study combined high-throughput TCR immunosequencing, statistical association of individual TCRs with disease status, and machine learning. To study patterns of TCR occurrence, a later analysis re-analyzed previously published TCR beta repertoires from around 670 donors and added high-resolution HLA genotyping. In the later analysis, no new phenotypic data were used to find candidate immune exposures; instead, reliance was placed on TCR beta sequences and their occurrence across donors. To decide whether each TCR beta V gene segment behaved as functional or pseudogenic, an earlier analysis of approximately 600 of the donors relied on high-throughput TCR beta sequencing. Alongside the repertoire data, information on donor age, sex, ethnicity and CMV serostatus was compiled. In a later genetic analysis, genome-wide SNP genotypes for about three fifths of the 666 donors were used, and that subset was treated as a discovery cohort. All discovery cohort repertoires had been generated on a single sequencing platform. HLA typing included class I and class II loci at four-digit resolution. Typing coverage varied by locus: about 620-640 donors for A, B, C, DRB1 and DQB1; more than 500 for DQA1; some 610 for DPA1; 400 to 480 for DPB1. Several DR-DQ haplotypes were treated as single units for association and clustering because of strong linkage in the cohort. Among about 390 genotyped donors of the cohort, an average of around 240,000 unique TCR beta nucleotide sequences were sequenced per donor, roughly a sixth of them non-productive. Beyond this particular receptor, the publication reports: A few of the identified cytomegalovirus-associated TCR beta chains were confirmed in vitro to be specific for cytomegalovirus antigens. A later analysis found that most CMV-associated TCR beta chains appeared HLA-restricted, with HLA associations seemingly driven largely by CMV exposure. A further reported finding was that TCR beta sequences accurately predicted the HLA-A and HLA-B alleles for most subjects in the first cohort. A later analysis associated 16,951 TCR beta sequences with specific HLA alleles at a false discovery rate of 0.05. A later analysis found that HLA-associated TCR beta chains were more clonally expanded and had lower generation probabilities than equally common non-associated chains. Compared with the approximately 710-donor mean, donors in an Asian-associated ancestry cluster had fewer N-insertions in productive TCRs, according to a later genetic analysis. The only immune exposure information available for the cohort was CMV serostatus. According to a later analysis, TCR association rates differed among HLA loci, with DRB1 alleles showing the most associated TCRs and HLA-C alleles showing the fewest. Assigning TCR associations to individual alleles was difficult when HLA alleles, especially DR and DQ, strongly co-occurred. The classifier was reported to diagnose cytomegalovirus status with high specificity and sensitivity in both the original and validation cohorts. In this cohort, only TCR beta chains were sequenced, and detectable features were limited by the absence of alpha or paired-chain data. The study listed 150 to 200 TCR beta chains as associated with cytomegalovirus. According to the authors, the approach could potentially be generalized to other disease states and immunological phenotypes. In an earlier analysis of roughly 500 of the donors, most TCR beta V segments appeared in productive rearrangements about 87% or about 30% of the time, broadly matching IMGT annotations. Across donors, most TCR sequences were observed very rarely, whereas some public TCRs were present in many individuals. Sequencing depth was assumed to be roughly uniform across donors in the presence/absence analyses, though that assumption may not hold. Because counts were too low, some 17 rarely observed V segments, including chromosome 9 orphons, were excluded from the earlier analysis of several hundred of the donors. A cluster of highly shared sequence variants was judged likely to represent a technical artifact of the sequencing pipeline. HLA typing was unavailable for some donors at each locus, so association tests used only the typed subset. Several of the top co-occurrence clusters appeared to be linked to parvovirus B19, influenza, CMV and Epstein-Barr virus, according to a later analysis. V-gene and J-gene trimming of TCR beta chains was associated with a missense DCLRE1C variant in a later genetic analysis, and the association was replicated in an independent cohort. Correlated functional status among segregating V segments might be attributable to linkage disequilibrium, but an unknown experimental factor could not be ruled out.

Concerning this clone: It lacks a known antigen. Base qualities were left out, and no much larger clone turns up one base away.

Receptor libraries were prepared by the immunoSEQ multiplex PCR assay. The multiplex PCR relied on a mix of 60 forward primers for TCR Vbeta segments and 13 reverse primers for TCR Jbeta segments. Amplification of the CDR3 region of rearranged TCR beta genes was performed with a multiplex PCR assay on genomic DNA. On the Illumina HiSeq System, the amplified TCR beta libraries were sequenced as 87-base-pair reads. In the paper's pipeline: Across the 600 to 700 repertoires, a later analysis counted approximately 75 million unique TCR beta chains, 9 million to 14 million of which were shared by at least two donors. Raw reads were error-corrected and collapsed into unique sequences by a nearest-neighbor algorithm in which closely related sequences were merged to remove PCR and sequencing errors. V, D and J gene segments were assigned by aligning CDR3 sequences to IMGT reference sequences. For a sequence to be retained, a match of at least six nucleotides was required to both a V gene segment and a J gene segment. Rearrangements were called productive when the CDR3 lacked stop codons and stayed in frame with V and J; all others were non-productive. Following IMGT convention, CDR3 was defined as the stretch from the second conserved V-encoded cysteine up to the conserved J-encoded phenylalanine. The earlier analysis of 587 of the donors excluded sequences that lacked an unambiguous match to a single V gene segment. An earlier analysis of fewer than 750 of the donors called V segments functional above 56.7% productive rearrangements and segregating when the between-donor standard deviation exceeded 5%. A statistical classification framework was built to diagnose cytomegalovirus status from the catalog of TCR beta chain sequences. In a later analysis, TCR nucleotide sequences were compared against IMGT/GENE-DB human TR gene sequences so that V and J genes could be assigned. A later analysis assigned CDR3 sequences and most-parsimonious VDJ recombination scenarios with the TCRdist pipeline. In a later analysis, every TCR beta chain was defined by the combination of its CDR3 amino acid sequence and its V-gene family, and reads without a unique V-gene family were dropped. A later analysis removed 500 to 650 highly shared, low-generation-probability nucleotide sequences to deal with suspected cross-contamination and a sequencing artifact. In a later analysis, a clonal expansion index for each public chain was calculated from normalized within-repertoire ranks of inferred template counts. In a later analysis, generation probabilities were computed with a VDJ recombination model fitted to out-of-frame rearrangements, and the resulting probabilities were checked against IGoR. Hypergeometric tests were used in a later analysis to score TCR-TCR, TCR-HLA and TCR-CMV co-occurrence, with a repertoire-size bias correction applied to the TCR pairs. To estimate false discovery rates, a later analysis permuted the HLA or CMV assignments 20 times. In a later analysis, co-occurring TCRs were grouped using DBSCAN, and TCRdist sequence similarity was added for clustering within HLA-allele-positive subsets. Repertoires with fewer than 30,000 or more than 120,000 public chains were left out of co-occurrence clustering, as were about 5 repertoires with anomalous nucleotide sharing. Imported from immuneACCESS, the table was reduced by TCRdb to in-frame sequences with V and J called. These copies leave out some clones; in studies compared against another copy, an unresolved V gene accounts for under half, and the cause of the remainder is not known. That table supplies the V and J calls and clone size; D and trimming were determined from the DNA. The sample records roughly 140,000 clones, about 72% of which are singletons. Jointly, the top ten make up approximately 4.2% of the sample.

The cohort was made up of 650 to 700 healthy bone marrow donors. At the time of sampling, every cohort member was nominally healthy, though immune exposures that went unrecorded were likely present. The donor tested CMV seronegative and was one of the 352 seronegative cohort members. A peripheral blood sample was collected from each donor, and TCR beta sequencing was performed on peripheral blood mononuclear cells. The Qiagen DNeasy Blood Extraction Kit was used to extract genomic DNA from the blood cell samples. This clonotype was obtained from a man in his sixties in good health and CMV-seronegative. Sequencing was done on a sample of PBMCs.

The sequence in DNA is TGCGCCAGCAGCCCTTACACTAAGGAGACGGCCAGCAATCAGCCCCAGCATTTT. It is translated as CASSPYTKETASNQPQHF. Recombination linked TRBV4-1 to TRBJ1-5; too little of a D gene remains to name it. Measured from the cysteine to the phenylalanine, the CDR3 is 18 residues long. The only DNA kept is the CDR3, 54 bases in frame from the first base. For CDR1 and CDR2, the germline V gene lists MGHRA and YSYEKL. Deletion took 4 bases off V and 1 base off J, with a span of 20 bases between the germline ends.